This record concerns one T cell receptor (beta chain) sequence. This clone was observed a few times. The antigen this receptor binds is unknown. Base qualities are missing; no much larger clone stands one base away. Participants in the prospective study were enrolled through a virtual design, were aged about 18 to 100 years, and lived in 24 United States geographic areas. In the prospective study, cohorts were assigned on the basis of participant-reported clinical history obtained from a screening survey and a study questionnaire. For ImmuneRACE Cohort 3, a participant was defined as recovered based on two consecutive negative NP/OP PCR tests, clearance by a healthcare professional, or resolution of symptoms. Mobile phlebotomists in the prospective study collected whole blood, serum and a nasopharyngeal or oropharyngeal swab from every participant. Additional blood draws and questionnaires over an approximately 2-month period could optionally be provided by prospective study participants. Prospective study blood samples were shipped either frozen or at room temperature before DNA extraction.

This record comes from a study of blood T cell repertoires in COVID-19 (TCRdb year 2020). Context from the whole study: Samples covering the acute and convalescent phases of COVID-19 were provided by collaborators in the United States, Italy and Spain. The material from the prospective study consisted of cDNA or gDNA derived from T cells, B-cell-depleted T cells, or PBMCs. Subjects who had been exposed to COVID-19, were actively infected with it, or had recovered from it provided the deeply sampled blood TCRbeta repertoires that made up the dataset. The repertoires were made available in a free public database intended to serve as a resource for research on the immune response to SARS-CoV-2. Samples were obtained from the ongoing ImmuneRACE study (first 160 participants) and from over a thousand subjects provided by 6 global collaborators. A de-identified subject ID, COVID-19 status, age in years and sex were almost always included in the sample metadata. HLA class I and class II types, where available, came from metadata supplied by the sample provider rather than from assay-based typing. Points the paper makes about the study in general: Clinical and demographic metadata were provided uncurated, with the amount varying by source and participant.

TCRbeta CDR3 regions were amplified from genomic DNA by means of the immunoSEQ Assay, a bias-controlled multiplex PCR. In the authors' own workflow: Nucleated cell counts per sample were estimated from amplification of reference gene primers within the assay. Sequence reads were collapsed and filtered to measure the absolute abundance of every unique TCRbeta CDR3 rearrangement. For each sample, productive Simpson clonality was calculated as the square root of Simpson's diversity index across productive rearrangements. TCRdb carries this immuneACCESS record with in-frame sequences only. Its versions omit some clonotypes, under half of them owing to an unresolved V gene in the studies checked, with the rest unexplained. That table is the source of V, J and clone size, and D and trimming were worked out from the DNA. Counted in this sample were about 320,000 clones; 85% to 90% of them appeared once. The ten top clones hold 8.5% to 12% of the sample.

The CDR3 sequence holds 13 residues, the cysteine and phenylalanine included. The retained sequence is limited to the CDR3, 39 bases, with the frame set at the first base. Cut back by 2 bases and 3 bases, the V and J ends lie 7 bases apart. Reading the germline V gene gives CDR1 SGHTA and CDR2 FQGTGA. The chain is encoded by TRBV7-3 joined to TRBJ2-5, with an unclear D gene assignment. The clonotype originates from a woman in her late teens or twenties who had recovered from COVID-19. Sample: PBMCs or T cells enriched from blood (not recorded which). The CDR3 is CASSLSLEETQYF. The DNA sequence reads TGTGCCAGCAGCTTATCCCTAGAAGAGACCCAGTACTTC.